The present T cell receptor (beta chain) was sequenced within a study of technical replicates of blood from a handful of donors. Germline assignment: CDR1 SGHRS and CDR2 YFSETQ. Trimming stripped 2 bases from V and 5 bases from J, with 14 bases between. The CDR3 is made up of 14 amino acids. Sequenced by immunoSEQ multiplex PCR; TCRdb stores in-frame clones only, minus some. This sample carries more than 9,000 clones, about 94% of them seen once, and the ten largest clones take 6% to 8.5%. The material sequenced was PBMCs. The J gene is TRBJ2-7, the V gene TRBV5-1; D perhaps matches TRBD1 (6 bases). This TCR was recovered from a human donor in good health. The CDR3 loop is CASSFDRSSDEQYF. The CDR3 DNA follows: TGCGCCAGCAGCTTTGACAGGTCGTCCGACGAGCAGTACTTC.